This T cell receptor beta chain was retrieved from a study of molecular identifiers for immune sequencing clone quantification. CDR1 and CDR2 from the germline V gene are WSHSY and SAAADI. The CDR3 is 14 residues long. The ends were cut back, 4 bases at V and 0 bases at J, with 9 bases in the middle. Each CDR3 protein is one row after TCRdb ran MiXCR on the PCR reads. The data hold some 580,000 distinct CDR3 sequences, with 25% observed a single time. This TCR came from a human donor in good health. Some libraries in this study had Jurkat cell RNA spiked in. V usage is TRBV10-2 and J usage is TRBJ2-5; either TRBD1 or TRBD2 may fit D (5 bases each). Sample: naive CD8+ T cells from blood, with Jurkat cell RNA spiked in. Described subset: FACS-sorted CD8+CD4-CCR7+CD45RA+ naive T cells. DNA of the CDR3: TGCGCCAGCAGTGGAGGGACGGACCAAGAGACCCAGTACTTC. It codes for CASSGGTDQETQYF.